The clone carrying this TCR beta chain showed up just a few times. Antigen specificity is unknown. The CDR3 length is 13 residues. CDR1 and CDR2 from the germline V gene are SGHTA and FQGNSA. V was trimmed by 1 base and J by 8 bases, leaving 9 bases between them. Clones were sequenced by immunoSEQ multiplex PCR, and TCRdb holds only the in-frame ones, with some missing. The sample lists around 120,000 clones, over 80% seen once, with roughly 13% in the top ten. These data belong to a study of T cell responses to AZD1222 COVID-19 vaccine. Overall study findings and caveats: Most donors were white British and more were female, and clonal diversity was possibly underestimated. With two AZD1222 doses given, Spike-specific TCR breadth and depth both rose. Across the whole spike, CD4 TCRs peaked at regions 160-218 and 743-854. After the peak T cell response, and only then, were repertoires sampled.

Sample: peripheral blood, taken on day 0 of AZD1222 vaccination. The chain couples TRBV7-2 to TRBJ2-1, with D possibly matching TRBD1 (5 bases). This sequence was found in an adult in good health. CDR3: CASSLVGADEQFF. For the CDR3, the DNA is TGTGCCAGCAGCTTAGTTGGGGCGGATGAGCAGTTCTTC.